Following are 13 T cell receptor beta chains from one sample sequenced in a study of graft-versus-host responses after intestinal transplantation (dated by TCRdb to about 2021). In light of the paper, this sample's time point label describes: cells obtained before transplantation from donor or recipient. Library preparation was by the immunoSEQ multiplex PCR assay. In TCRdb, the immuneACCESS table is reduced to in-frame sequences with V and J assigned. These tables do not hold every clone; where another copy was compared, an unresolved V gene accounts for under half, and the others remain unexplained. This sample holds roughly 30,000 clones; about 79% were observed only once. Together, the top ten hold 15% to 20% of the sample. No cognate antigen is known for these TCRs. This material consisted of unstimulated CD8+ T cells sorted from spleen or lymph node cells, taken before intestinal transplant. These TCRs come from a human donor who received an intestinal transplant.

The chain recombines TRBV6-1 with TRBJ2-1; 8 positions agree with TRBD2. V lost 0 bases and J lost 4; bases outside the gene matches: 2. Germline CDR1 and CDR2: MNHNS and SASEGT. CDR3 length: 15 amino acids. CDR3 DNA sequence: TGTGCCAGCAGTGAAGCACTAGCGGATTACAATGAGCAGTTCTTC. It specifies CASSEALADYNEQFF.

The rearrangement links TRBV28 to TRBJ2-3; D is possibly TRBD2 (6 bases). With 4 bases removed from V and 2 bases from J, the gap between germline ends came to 25 bases. This CDR3 contains 19 residues. Per germline, CDR1 MDHEN and CDR2 SYDVKM. CDR3 bases: TGTGCCAGCAGTTCCCCAGGCAGGGAGGTACCCTTCTACACAGATACGCAGTATTTT. Translated, it gives CASSSPGREVPFYTDTQYF. Supplemented by reference TRBV28 and TRBJ2-3, the full variable domain reads DVKVTQSSRYLVKRTGEKVFLECVQDMDHENMFWYRQDPGLGLRLIYFSYDVKMKEKGDIPEGYSVSREKKERFSLILESASTNQTSMYLCASSSPGREVPFYTDTQYFGPGTRLTVL.

This chain uses TRBV4-1 with TRBJ1-3, with D unresolved. Trimming pared 1 base from V and 4 bases from J, leaving 11 bases between. Germline V gene lookup returns CDR1 MGHRA and CDR2 YSYEKL. The CDR3 extends over 15 amino acids. The CDR3 spells CASSQVEGWGNTIYF. The CDR3 region has the DNA TGCGCCAGCAGCCAAGTGGAGGGTTGGGGAAACACCATATATTTT.

The chain uses TRBV13 and TRBJ2-7; 13 bases map to TRBD2. The germline CDR1 and CDR2 sequences are PRHDT and FYEKMQ (reference sequence). J gave up 2 bases and V 6 bases, and 13 bases lay outside the gene matches. This CDR3 spans 18 amino acids. The CDR3 DNA reads TGTGCCAGCAGTCGTTTCCTCGGGACTAGCGGGGAGACCTACGAGCAGTACTTC. Amino acids: CASSRFLGTSGETYEQYF.

V gene TRBV7-3 combines with J gene TRBJ2-1, with a possible D match to TRBD2 (5 bases). Germline V CDR1 and CDR2: SGHTA, FQGTGA. The CDR3 consists of 15 residues. V shed 0 bases and J shed 5 bases, with 11 bases lying between them. CDR3 residues: CASSLTGNNNNEQFF. CDR3 coding DNA: TGTGCCAGCAGCTTAACCGGGAACAACAACAATGAGCAGTTCTTC.

V and J are TRBV19 and TRBJ2-5; the D is unclear. The CDR3 is 13 residues long. With 5 bases removed from V and 2 bases from J, the gap between germline ends came to 9 bases. The germline V gene encodes CDR1 LNHDA and CDR2 SQIVND (reference sequence). The CDR3 DNA reads TGTGCCAGTAGTGCCCTAGGTCAAGAGACCCAGTACTTC. Protein product: CASSALGQETQYF.

The chain recombines TRBV11-2 with TRBJ2-5, with D unresolved. The germline CDR1 and CDR2 sequences are SGHAT and FQNNGV. CDR3 length: 16 amino acids. The ends were cut back, 3 bases at V and 3 bases at J, with 17 bases in the middle. CDR3 in amino acids: CASSLVKREWKETQYF. In DNA, the CDR3 is TGTGCCAGCAGCTTGGTGAAGCGCGAGTGGAAAGAGACCCAGTACTTC.

The rearrangement uses TRBV11-2 and TRBJ2-3, with TRBD2 matching 10 bases. CDR1 and CDR2 from the germline V gene are SGHAT and FQNNGV. CDR3 size: 18 residues. The V gene end was trimmed by 1 base and the J gene end by 2 bases; junction bases not matched to a gene: 9. The CDR3: CASSLAGLLAGHTDTQYF. The DNA of the CDR3 is TGTGCCAGCAGCTTAGCCGGTCTACTAGCGGGACACACAGATACGCAGTATTTT.

The chain couples TRBV5-6 to TRBJ2-5; TRBD2 aligns across 15 bases. The germline V gene has CDR1 SGHDT and CDR2 YYEEEE. Trimming took 4 bases from V and 5 from J; bases not matched to a gene: 9. The CDR3 extends over 17 amino acids. The CDR3 DNA reads as TGTGCCAGCAGCCCCGGGACTAGCGGGGGGAGCCGGGAGACCCAGTACTTC. Translating gives CASSPGTSGGSRETQYF.

This clone was observed a single time. The chain combines TRBV9 with TRBJ2-4; 9 bases agree with TRBD2. Germline trimming cut 0 bases from V and 8 bases from J; bases unmatched to any gene: 3. The CDR3 sequence is 14 residues long. Germline V gene sequence: CDR1 SGDLS, CDR2 YYNGEE. DNA of the CDR3: TGTGCCAGCAGCGTAGAACTAGCGGGCGACATTCAGTACTTC. It encodes CASSVELAGDIQYF. The entire variable domain, with the rest obtained from reference TRBV9 and TRBJ2-4, is as follows: DSGVTQTPKHLITATGQRVTLRCSPRSGDLSVYWYQQSLDQGLQFLIQYYNGEERAKGNILERFSAQQFPDLHSELNLSSLELGDSALYFCASSVELAGDIQYFGAGTRLSVL.

By sample share, this clone is medium-sized. This chain uses TRBV5-6 with TRBJ2-5, with 15 nucleotides matching TRBD2. CDR1 and CDR2 (germline): SGHDT, YYEEEE. The CDR3 is made up of 17 amino acids. V lost 5 bases, J lost 2 bases, and 7 bases stayed unmatched. The CDR3 is CASSPGTSGRIQETQYF. CDR3 in DNA: TGTGCCAGCAGTCCCGGGACTAGCGGGAGGATACAAGAGACCCAGTACTTC.

V gene TRBV25-1 combines with J gene TRBJ2-2, with D possibly being TRBD1 (6 bases). V shed 2 bases and J shed 1 base, with 11 bases lying between them. Germline loops: CDR1 MGHDK, CDR2 SYGVNS. The CDR3 runs to 16 residues. CDR3 nucleotide sequence: TGTGCCAGCAGTGAAGACGGCAGGGGGAACACCGGGGAGCTGTTTTTT. This encodes CASSEDGRGNTGELFF.

This clone was counted only a few times. J is TRBJ2-7 and V is TRBV7-6; D possibly corresponds to TRBD2 (5 bases). The CDR3 extends over 14 amino acids. V lost 5 bases and J lost 0, with 11 bases in between. Germline V gives CDR1 SGHVS, CDR2 FNYEAQ. CDR3 protein: CASSVLTSSYEQYF. CDR3 DNA: TGTGCCAGCAGCGTACTAACTAGCTCCTACGAGCAGTACTTC.